This T cell receptor beta chain is from a study of T-cell memory formation after mild COVID-19. Researchers used 5'RACE with constant-segment primers to make TCR alpha and TCR beta cDNA libraries that carry sample barcodes and UMIs. TCRdb reprocessed the 5' RACE reads via MiXCR and lists one record per CDR3 protein. The sample comprises fewer than 700,000 distinct CDR3 sequences, roughly 18% of which are singletons, and about 12% rests with the top ten. Points from the study as a whole: Whether second-wave clones peaking at day 37 were SARS-CoV-2 specific went unconfirmed. There were some responding clones in pre-infection memory, which suggested that cross-reactive memory had joined.

In germline, CDR1 is LGHNA, CDR2 YNFKEQ. The CDR3 totals 14 residues. Trimming cost V 1 base and J 3 bases, with 7 bases left between them. This clonotype was counted a few times. Its antigen is unidentified. This chain connects TRBV4-2 to TRBJ1-5; D gene ambiguous. The TCR originated in an adult woman who had mild COVID-19 (a few samples of this study predate the infection). Cell type and time point are not known. The material sequenced was PBMCs or a T cell subset sorted from them (not recorded which). CDR3 protein: CASSQVQSNQPQHF. DNA of the CDR3: TGTGCCAGCAGCCAAGTGCAGTCCAATCAGCCCCAGCATTTT.